The 5 T cell receptor beta chains presented below share a single source sample, sequenced in a study of regulatory T cells in long-lasting Graves disease. With iRepertoire HTBI primers and Arm-PCR of CDR3 regions, TCR beta libraries were built. One entry per CDR3 protein results from TCRdb running MiXCR on the multiplex PCR reads. The sample holds more than 350,000 distinct CDR3 sequences, about 15% seen once. Indicated time point: newly diagnosed GD, antithyroid drugs for less than 3 months. RNA from PBMCs was the source of the TCR library. This sample was shared with a second study, whose subject was T cells in Graves' hyperthyroidism and ophthalmopathy.

The sample was peripheral blood mononuclear cells (PBMCs), taken at new diagnosis, from a patient treated with antithyroid drugs. The receptors come from a woman aged 25 to 45 with Graves disease.

This clonotype occurred many times. The rearrangement joins TRBV2 to TRBJ2-5; 7 bases agree with TRBD1. With V trimmed by 4 bases and J by 5 bases, 4 bases remained unmatched. The length of the CDR3 is 13 residues. Germline values: CDR1 SNHLY, CDR2 FYNNEI. The CDR3 is CASSADRAETQYF. For the CDR3, the DNA is TGTGCCAGCAGTGCCGACAGGGCTGAGACCCAGTACTTC.

This clonotype occurred many times. J is TRBJ1-2 and V is TRBV27; no definite D call. CDR3 length equals 14 residues. Trimming left V 6 bases short and J 3 bases short, with 14 bases between. The germline CDR1 and CDR2 sequences are MNHEY and SMNVEV (reference sequence). CDR3 residues: CASSSVADYYGYTF. In nucleotides, the CDR3 is TGTGCCAGCAGCTCCGTGGCGGACTACTATGGCTACACCTTC.

This clonotype appeared many times. CDR3 protein: CASSEGQGVPSNQPQHF. The CDR3 nucleotides read TGTGCCAGCAGCGAGGGACAGGGAGTCCCTAGCAATCAGCCCCAGCATTTT. V usage is TRBV11-2 and J usage is TRBJ1-5; 9 bases fit TRBD1. CDR1 SGHAT and CDR2 FQNNGV come from the germline V gene. V trimming: 5 bases; J trimming: 0 bases; junction bases outside the gene matches: 8. The CDR3 is made up of 17 amino acids. Looking up the rest from reference TRBV11-2 and TRBJ1-5 gives the full variable domain: EAGVAQSPRYKIIEKRQSVAFWCNPISGHATLYWYQQILGQGPKLLIQFQNNGVVDDSQLPKDRFSAERLKGVDSTLKIQPAKLEDSAVYLCASSEGQGVPSNQPQHFGDGTRLSIL.

This clonotype was picked up many times. The chain is built from TRBV12-3 or TRBV12-4 and TRBJ1-2; TRBD1 matches 7 bases. The CDR3 has 14 amino acids. J was trimmed by 6 bases and V by 2 bases; bases with no gene match: 6. CDR3 loop: CASSLRGRFNGYTF. Here the CDR3 DNA reads TGTGCCAGCAGTTTAAGGGGGCGTTTTAATGGCTACACCTTC.

The V gene is TRBV19, the J gene TRBJ2-7; D unclear. CDR1 and CDR2 from the germline V gene are LNHDA and SQIVND (reference sequence). Trimming stripped 1 base from V and 4 bases from J, with 17 bases between. There are 16 residues in the CDR3. The CDR3, as DNA: TGTGCCAGTAGTATAGGTTCGGCTGAGTTTTGGTACGAGCAGTACTTC. Its protein product is CASSIGSAEFWYEQYF.